This TCR beta chain comes out of a study of CD8 T cells in Susac syndrome (dated by TCRdb to between 2019 and 2020). Regarding the research as a whole: Of the Susac syndrome patients who were sequenced, fewer than 10 were in clinical remission while more than five had clinically active disease. The study used repertoire sequencing to test whether antigen drove CD8+ T cell activation and differentiation in Susac syndrome. At blood withdrawal, Susac syndrome patients were either therapy-naive, taking corticosteroids (in some cases with IVIg as well), or taking IVIg alone.

For CDR1 and CDR2, the germline V gene (reference sequence) lists GTSNPN and SVGIG. V is reduced by 1 base and J by 7 bases, leaving a spacing of 10 bases between them. The CDR3 contains 13 residues, cysteine and phenylalanine counted. The DNA shown is the 39-base CDR3, in frame from base 1. On this clonotype itself: Its antigen is still unknown. No much larger clone is present one base from it, and per-base qualities are unavailable.

High-throughput TCR beta sequencing profiled peripheral blood CD8+ and CD4+ T cells from healthy donors, Susac syndrome patients and multiple sclerosis patients. The Susac syndrome patients fulfilled recently defined diagnostic criteria for definite or probable disease. CD8+ TEMRA cells were enriched by FACS, while bulk CD8+ and CD4+ T cells were purified by magnetic negative isolation. Blood was collected in EDTA tubes and processed within 24 hours, with PBMCs isolated through density gradient centrifugation. PBMCs intended for TCR sequencing were cryopreserved in liquid nitrogen and were subsequently thawed in a 37 degrees C water bath. A purity of at least 90% was achieved for sorted or isolated CD4+, CD8+ and CD8+ TEMRA cells. Results the study describes overall, beyond this receptor: In the CD4+ T cell repertoire of Susac syndrome patients, clonal expansion was not detected. The number of individuals in the TCR sequencing and HLA analysis was recognized as being relatively small.

RNA was extracted using the RNeasy kit, and about 0.5 to 1 microgram was reverse transcribed with random hexamers. The immunoSEQ multiplex PCR assay, which covers 54 Vbeta and 13 Jbeta segments, was used to amplify TCR beta CDR3 regions. To correct PCR amplification bias, a synthetic template baseline was used for both primer optimization and computational correction. Per the original workflow: Reads were annotated to V, D and J genes per IMGT and analyzed with immunoSEQ Analyzer, keeping only productive sequences. Clonality was computed as one minus Shannon entropy normalized by log2 of the number of productive unique sequences. For each patient and control, public and private clones were evaluated among the 100 most prevalent clones. Clones were defined as Susac-specific if absent from the healthy and MS cohorts, from roughly 1,100 published viral clones and from other ImmuneACCESS disease sequences. TCRdb ran its own pipeline on the public reads, namely fastp trimming at Q25 and MiXCR clone calling, and kept in-frame beta chains. Each entry merges the rows of one CDR3 protein and shows their most common DNA and genes. The V and J calls were determined by TCRdb, not by the authors. This sample is represented by about 140,000 distinct CDR3 sequences; roughly 94% of them were singletons. 0.14% of the sample rests with the top ten.

The sequence derives from a human donor with Susac syndrome. The specimen was CD4+ T cells from PBMCs. The rearranged segments are TRBV30 and TRBJ1-4; there is no confident call for the D gene. For the CDR3, the sequence is CAWSGYRSEKLFF. The sequenced DNA: TGTGCCTGGAGTGGATATCGGAGTGAAAAACTGTTTTTT.